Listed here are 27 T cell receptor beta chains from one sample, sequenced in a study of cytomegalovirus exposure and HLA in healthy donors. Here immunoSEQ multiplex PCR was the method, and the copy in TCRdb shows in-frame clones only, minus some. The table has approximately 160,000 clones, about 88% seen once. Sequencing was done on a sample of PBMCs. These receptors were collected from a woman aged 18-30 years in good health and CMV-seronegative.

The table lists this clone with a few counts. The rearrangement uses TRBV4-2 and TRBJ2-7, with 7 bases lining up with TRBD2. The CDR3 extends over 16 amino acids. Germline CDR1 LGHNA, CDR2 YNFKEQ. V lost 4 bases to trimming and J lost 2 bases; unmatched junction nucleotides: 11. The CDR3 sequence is CASSLGSGDLPYEQYF. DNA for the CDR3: TGTGCCAGCAGCCTTGGGAGCGGGGATCTACCCTACGAGCAGTACTTC.

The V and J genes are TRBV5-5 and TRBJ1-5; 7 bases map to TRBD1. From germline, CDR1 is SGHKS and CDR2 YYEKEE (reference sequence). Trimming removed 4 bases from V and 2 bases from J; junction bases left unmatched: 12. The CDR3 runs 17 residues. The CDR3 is CASSQQPRDRGNQPQHF. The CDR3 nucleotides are TGTGCCAGCAGCCAACAACCACGAGACAGGGGCAATCAGCCCCAGCATTTT.

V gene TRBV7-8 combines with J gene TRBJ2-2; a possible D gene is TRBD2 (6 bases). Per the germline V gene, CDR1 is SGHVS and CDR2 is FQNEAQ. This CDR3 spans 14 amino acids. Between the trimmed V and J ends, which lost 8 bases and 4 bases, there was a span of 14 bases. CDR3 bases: TGTGCCAGCCTGAGCGGGTCAATCACCGGGGAGCTGTTTTTT. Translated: CASLSGSITGELFF.

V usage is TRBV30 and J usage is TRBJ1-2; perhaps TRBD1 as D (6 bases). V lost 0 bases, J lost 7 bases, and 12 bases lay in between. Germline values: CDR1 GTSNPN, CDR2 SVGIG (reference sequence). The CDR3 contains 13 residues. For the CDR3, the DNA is TGTGCCTGGAGTGTCCAGGGGACGTTTGGCTACACCTTC. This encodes CAWSVQGTFGYTF.

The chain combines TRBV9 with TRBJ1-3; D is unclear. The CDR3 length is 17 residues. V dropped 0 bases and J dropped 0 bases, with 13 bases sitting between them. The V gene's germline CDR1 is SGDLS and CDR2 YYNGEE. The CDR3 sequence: CASSVGGGSASGNTIYF. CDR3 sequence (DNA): TGTGCCAGCAGCGTAGGGGGAGGGTCCGCCTCTGGAAACACCATATATTTT.

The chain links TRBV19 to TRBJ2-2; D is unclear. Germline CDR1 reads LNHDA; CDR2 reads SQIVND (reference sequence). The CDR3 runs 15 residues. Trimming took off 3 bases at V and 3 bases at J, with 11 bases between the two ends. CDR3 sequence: CASSIGAPDTGELFF. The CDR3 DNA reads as TGTGCCAGTAGTATTGGAGCTCCGGACACCGGGGAGCTGTTTTTT.

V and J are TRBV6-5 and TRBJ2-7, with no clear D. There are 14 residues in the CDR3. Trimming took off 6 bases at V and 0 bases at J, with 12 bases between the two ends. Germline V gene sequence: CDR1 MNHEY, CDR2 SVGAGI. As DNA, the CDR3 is TGTGCCAGCAGCCCTACCGGTTTCTCCTACGAGCAGTACTTC. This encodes CASSPTGFSYEQYF.

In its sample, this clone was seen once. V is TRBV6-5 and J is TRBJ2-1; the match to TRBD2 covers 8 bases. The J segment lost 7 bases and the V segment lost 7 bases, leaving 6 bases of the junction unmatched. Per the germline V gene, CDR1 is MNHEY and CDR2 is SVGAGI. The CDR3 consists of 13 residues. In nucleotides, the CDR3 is TGTGCCAGCACCCTAGCGGGTATGAATGAGCAGTTCTTC. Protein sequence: CASTLAGMNEQFF.

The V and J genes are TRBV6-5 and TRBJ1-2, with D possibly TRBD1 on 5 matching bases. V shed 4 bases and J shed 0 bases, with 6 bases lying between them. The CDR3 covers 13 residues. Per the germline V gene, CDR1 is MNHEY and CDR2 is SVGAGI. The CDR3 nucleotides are TGTGCCAGCAGTTTGGACACTAACTATGGCTACACCTTC. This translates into CASSLDTNYGYTF.

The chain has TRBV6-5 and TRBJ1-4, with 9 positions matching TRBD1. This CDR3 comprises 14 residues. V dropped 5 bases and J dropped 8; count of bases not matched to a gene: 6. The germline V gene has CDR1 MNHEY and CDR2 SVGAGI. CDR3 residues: CASSAGQGREKLFF. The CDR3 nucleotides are TGTGCCAGCAGTGCGGGACAGGGAAGAGAAAAACTGTTTTTT.

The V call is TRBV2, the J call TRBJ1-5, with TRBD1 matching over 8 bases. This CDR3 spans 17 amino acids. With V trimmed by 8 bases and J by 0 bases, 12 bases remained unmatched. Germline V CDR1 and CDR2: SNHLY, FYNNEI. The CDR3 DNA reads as TGTGCCAGCCTCCGGGACAGGTCCCTATATAGCAATCAGCCCCAGCATTTT. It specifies CASLRDRSLYSNQPQHF. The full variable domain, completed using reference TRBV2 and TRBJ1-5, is EPEVTQTPSHQVTQMGQEVILRCVPISNHLYFYWYRQILGQKVEFLVSFYNNEISEKSEIFDDQFSVERPDGSNFTLKIRSTKLEDSAMYFCASLRDRSLYSNQPQHFGDGTRLSIL.

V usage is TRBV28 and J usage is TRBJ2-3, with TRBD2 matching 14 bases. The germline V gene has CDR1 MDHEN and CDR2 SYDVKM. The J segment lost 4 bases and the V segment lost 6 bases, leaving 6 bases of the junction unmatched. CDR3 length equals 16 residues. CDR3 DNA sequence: TGTGCCAGCAGCCTCGGACTAGCGGGAGGATCAGATACGCAGTATTTT. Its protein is CASSLGLAGGSDTQYF.

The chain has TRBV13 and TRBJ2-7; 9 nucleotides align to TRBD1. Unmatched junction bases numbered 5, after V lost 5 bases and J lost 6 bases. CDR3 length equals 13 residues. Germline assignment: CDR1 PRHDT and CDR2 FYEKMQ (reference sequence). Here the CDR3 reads CASSPTGGGEQYF. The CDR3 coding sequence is TGTGCCAGCAGCCCAACAGGGGGCGGCGAGCAGTACTTC.

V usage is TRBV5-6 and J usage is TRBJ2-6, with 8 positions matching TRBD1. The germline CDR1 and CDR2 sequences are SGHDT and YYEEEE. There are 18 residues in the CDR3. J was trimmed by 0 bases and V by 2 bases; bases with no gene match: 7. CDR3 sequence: CASSFGTGFTSGANVLTF. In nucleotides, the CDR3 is TGTGCCAGCAGCTTTGGGACAGGCTTTACCTCTGGGGCCAACGTCCTGACTTTC.

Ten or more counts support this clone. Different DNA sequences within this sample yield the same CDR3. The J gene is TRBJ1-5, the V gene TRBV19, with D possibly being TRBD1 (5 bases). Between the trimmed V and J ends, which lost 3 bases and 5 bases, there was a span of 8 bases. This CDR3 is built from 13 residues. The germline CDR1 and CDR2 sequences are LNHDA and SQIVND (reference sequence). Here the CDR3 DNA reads TGTGCCAGTAGTATGTCCAGGGATCAGCCCCAGCATTTT. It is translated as CASSMSRDQPQHF.

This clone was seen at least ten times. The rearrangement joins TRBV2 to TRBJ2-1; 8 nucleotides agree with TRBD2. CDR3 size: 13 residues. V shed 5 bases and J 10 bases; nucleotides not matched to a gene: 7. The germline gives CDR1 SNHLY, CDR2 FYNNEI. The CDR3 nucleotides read TGTGCCAGCAGTACAGCGGGAGTCGGCGAGCAGTTCTTC. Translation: CASSTAGVGEQFF.

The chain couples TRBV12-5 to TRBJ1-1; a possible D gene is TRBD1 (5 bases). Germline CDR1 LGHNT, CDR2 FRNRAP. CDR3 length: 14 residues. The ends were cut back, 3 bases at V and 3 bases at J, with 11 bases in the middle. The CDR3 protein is CASGLTAGDTEAFF. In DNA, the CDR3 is TGTGCTAGTGGTTTAACAGCGGGGGACACTGAAGCTTTCTTT. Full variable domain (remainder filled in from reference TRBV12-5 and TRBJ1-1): DARVTQTPRHKVTEMGQEVTMRCQPILGHNTVFWYRQTMMQGLELLAYFRNRAPLDDSGMPKDRFSAEMPDATLATLKIQPSEPRDSAVYFCASGLTAGDTEAFFGQGTRLTVV.

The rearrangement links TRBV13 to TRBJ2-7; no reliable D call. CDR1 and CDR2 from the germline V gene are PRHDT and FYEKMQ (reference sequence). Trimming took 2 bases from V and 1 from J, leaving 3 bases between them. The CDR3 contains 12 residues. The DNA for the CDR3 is TGTGCCAGCAGCTTACTATCCTACGAGCAGTACTTC. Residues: CASSLLSYEQYF.

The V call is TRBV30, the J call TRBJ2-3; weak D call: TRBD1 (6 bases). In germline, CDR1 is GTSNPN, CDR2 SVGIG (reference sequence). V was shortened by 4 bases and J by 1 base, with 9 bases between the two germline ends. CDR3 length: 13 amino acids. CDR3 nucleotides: TGTGCCTGGAATCCAGGGGGCACAGATACGCAGTATTTT. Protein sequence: CAWNPGGTDTQYF.

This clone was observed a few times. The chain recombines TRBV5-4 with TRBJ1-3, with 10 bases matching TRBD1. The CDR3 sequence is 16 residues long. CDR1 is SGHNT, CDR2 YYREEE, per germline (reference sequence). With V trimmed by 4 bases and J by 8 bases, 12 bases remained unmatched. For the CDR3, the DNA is TGTGCCAGCAGCCCTCGGGGACAGGGGAGGGAAGACACCATATATTTT. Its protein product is CASSPRGQGREDTIYF.

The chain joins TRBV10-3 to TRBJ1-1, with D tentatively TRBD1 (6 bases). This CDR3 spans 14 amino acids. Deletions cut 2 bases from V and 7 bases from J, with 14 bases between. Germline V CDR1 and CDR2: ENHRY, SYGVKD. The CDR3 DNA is TGTGCCATCAGTGAGCAGTCGAAGGGGGATGAAGCTTTCTTT. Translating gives CAISEQSKGDEAFF.

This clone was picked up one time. The CDR3 bases are TGTGCCAGTAGTATGACCTTAGGCGGCAGAGGGCTCTATGGCTACACCTTC. Encoded protein: CASSMTLGGRGLYGYTF. V and J are TRBV19 and TRBJ1-2, with D uncertain. The ends were cut back, 3 bases at V and 4 bases at J, with 21 bases in the middle. The CDR3 length is 17 residues. CDR1 LNHDA and CDR2 SQIVND come from the germline V gene (reference sequence).

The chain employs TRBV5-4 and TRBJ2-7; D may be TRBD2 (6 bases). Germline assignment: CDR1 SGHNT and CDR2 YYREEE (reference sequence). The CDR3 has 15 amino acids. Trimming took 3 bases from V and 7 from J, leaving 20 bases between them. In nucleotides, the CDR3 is TGTGCCAGCAGCTCCTCACCGGATGGGGCGGGGGAGCAGTACTTC. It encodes CASSSSPDGAGEQYF.

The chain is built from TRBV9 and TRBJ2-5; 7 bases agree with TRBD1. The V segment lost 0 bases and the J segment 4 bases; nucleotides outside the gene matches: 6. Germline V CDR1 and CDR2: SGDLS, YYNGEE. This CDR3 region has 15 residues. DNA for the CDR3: TGTGCCAGCAGCGTAGGACAGGGAAAGGGAGAGACCCAGTACTTC. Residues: CASSVGQGKGETQYF.

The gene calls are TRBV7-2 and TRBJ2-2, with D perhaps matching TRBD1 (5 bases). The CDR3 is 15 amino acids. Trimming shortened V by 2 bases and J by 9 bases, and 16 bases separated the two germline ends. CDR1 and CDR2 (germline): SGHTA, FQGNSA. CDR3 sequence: CASSLMDNHRRELFF. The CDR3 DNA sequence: TGTGCCAGCAGCTTAATGGACAATCACCGACGGGAGCTGTTTTTT.

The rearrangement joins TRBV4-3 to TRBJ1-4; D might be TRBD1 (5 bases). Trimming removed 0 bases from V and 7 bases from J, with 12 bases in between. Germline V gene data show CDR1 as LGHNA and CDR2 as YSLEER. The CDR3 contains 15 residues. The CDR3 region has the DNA TGCGCCAGCAGCCAAGATGGGGACGGGAGTGAAAAACTGTTTTTT. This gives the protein CASSQDGDGSEKLFF.

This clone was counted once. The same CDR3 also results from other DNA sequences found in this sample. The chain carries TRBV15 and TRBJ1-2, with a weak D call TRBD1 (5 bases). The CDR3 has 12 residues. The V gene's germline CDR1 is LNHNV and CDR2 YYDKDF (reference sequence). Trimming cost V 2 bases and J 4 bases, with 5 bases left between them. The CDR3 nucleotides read TGTGCCACCAGCAGACAGGGCTATGGCTACACCTTC. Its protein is CATSRQGYGYTF.